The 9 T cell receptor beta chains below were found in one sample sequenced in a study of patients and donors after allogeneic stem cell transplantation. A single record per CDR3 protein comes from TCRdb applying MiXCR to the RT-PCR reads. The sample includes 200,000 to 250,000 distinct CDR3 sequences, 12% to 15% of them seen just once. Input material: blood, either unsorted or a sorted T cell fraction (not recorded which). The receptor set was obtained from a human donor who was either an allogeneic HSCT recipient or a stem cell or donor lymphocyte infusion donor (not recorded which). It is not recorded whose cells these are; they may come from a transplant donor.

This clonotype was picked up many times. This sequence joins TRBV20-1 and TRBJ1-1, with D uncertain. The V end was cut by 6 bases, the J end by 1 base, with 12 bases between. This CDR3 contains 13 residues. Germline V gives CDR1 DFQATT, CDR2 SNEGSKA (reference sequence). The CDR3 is CSAVRSPNTEAFF. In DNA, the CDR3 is TGCAGTGCAGTCAGGAGCCCGAACACTGAAGCTTTCTTT.

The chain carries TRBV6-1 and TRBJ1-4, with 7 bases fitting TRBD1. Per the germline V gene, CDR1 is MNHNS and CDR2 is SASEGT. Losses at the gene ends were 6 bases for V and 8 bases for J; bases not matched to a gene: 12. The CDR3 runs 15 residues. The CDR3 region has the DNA TGTGCCAGCAGACTTTCGGGACAGACGAAGGAAAAACTGTTTTTT. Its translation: CASRLSGQTKEKLFF.

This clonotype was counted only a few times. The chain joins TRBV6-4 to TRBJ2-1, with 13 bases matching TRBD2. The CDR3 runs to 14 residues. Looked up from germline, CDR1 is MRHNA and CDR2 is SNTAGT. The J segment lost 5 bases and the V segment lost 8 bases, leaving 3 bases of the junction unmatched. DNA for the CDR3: TGTGCCAGCCCCGGACTAGCGGGGGACAATGAGCAGTTCTTC. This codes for CASPGLAGDNEQFF.

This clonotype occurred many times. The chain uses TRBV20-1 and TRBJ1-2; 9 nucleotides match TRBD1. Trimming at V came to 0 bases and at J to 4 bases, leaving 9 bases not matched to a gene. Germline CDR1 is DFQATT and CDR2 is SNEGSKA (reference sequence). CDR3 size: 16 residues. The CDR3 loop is CSARDSTGGAGYGYTF. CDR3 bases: TGCAGTGCTAGAGATAGCACAGGGGGCGCGGGCTATGGCTACACCTTC.

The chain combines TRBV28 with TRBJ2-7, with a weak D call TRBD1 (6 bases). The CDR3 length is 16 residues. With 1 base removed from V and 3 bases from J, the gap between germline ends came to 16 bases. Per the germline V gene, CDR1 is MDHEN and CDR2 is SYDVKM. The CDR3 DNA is TGTGCCAGCAGTTTATTTGCAGGGGACGGGAACTACGAGCAGTACTTC. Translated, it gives CASSLFAGDGNYEQYF.

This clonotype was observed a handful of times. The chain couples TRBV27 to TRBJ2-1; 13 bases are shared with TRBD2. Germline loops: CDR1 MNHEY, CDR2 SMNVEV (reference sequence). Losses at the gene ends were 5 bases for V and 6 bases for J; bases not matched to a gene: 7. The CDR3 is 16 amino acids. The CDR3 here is CASSPLTSGGLNEQFF. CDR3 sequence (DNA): TGTGCCAGCAGTCCCCTGACTAGCGGGGGGCTCAATGAGCAGTTCTTC.

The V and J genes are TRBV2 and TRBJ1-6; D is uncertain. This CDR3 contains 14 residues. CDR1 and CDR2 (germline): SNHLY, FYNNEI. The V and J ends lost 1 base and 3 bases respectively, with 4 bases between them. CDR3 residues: CASSEVVYNSPLHF. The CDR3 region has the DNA TGTGCCAGCAGTGAAGTGGTCTATAATTCACCCCTCCACTTT. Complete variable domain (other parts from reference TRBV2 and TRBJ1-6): EPEVTQTPSHQVTQMGQEVILRCVPISNHLYFYWYRQILGQKVEFLVSFYNNEISEKSEIFDDQFSVERPDGSNFTLKIRSTKLEDSAMYFCASSEVVYNSPLHFGNGTRLTVT.

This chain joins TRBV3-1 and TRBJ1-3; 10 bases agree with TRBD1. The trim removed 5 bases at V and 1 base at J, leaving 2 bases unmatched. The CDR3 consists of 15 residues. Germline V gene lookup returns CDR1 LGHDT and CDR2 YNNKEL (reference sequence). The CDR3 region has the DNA TGTGCCAGCAGCAAGGGACAGGGGTCTGGAAACACCATATATTTT. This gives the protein CASSKGQGSGNTIYF.

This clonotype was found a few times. The CDR3 spells CAISELAGMNTEAFF. The CDR3 bases are TGTGCCATCAGTGAGCTCGCCGGAATGAACACTGAAGCTTTCTTT. The V gene is TRBV10-3, the J gene TRBJ1-1, with D uncertain. V was cut by 2 bases and J by 0 bases, with 10 bases left in between. This CDR3 is 15 amino acids long. Per the germline V gene, CDR1 is ENHRY and CDR2 is SYGVKD.